Listed below are T cell receptor beta chains from one sample, sequenced in a study of T cells after yellow fever vaccination. MiXCR, run by TCRdb on the 5' RACE reads, gives a single entry per CDR3 protein. The table has 250,000 to 400,000 distinct CDR3 sequences, 4% to 5.5% seen once; the top ten hold roughly 19%. The input for sequencing was PBMCs, taken 15 days after the yellow fever booster vaccination. These receptors all stem from a man younger than 35 who received the YFV17D yellow fever vaccine. Both conserved end residues are part of each CDR3. The D gene is left open where the match is weak. Expanded clones are given a class, and other clones once, few, many or no size at all.

size	J	V	D	DNA	CDR3
many	TRBJ1-5	TRBV2	-	TGTGCCAGCAGTGATCAAGGTATCAGGCAGCCCCAGCATTTT	CASSDQGIRQPQHF
-	TRBJ1-1	TRBV7-3	-	TGTGCCAGCAGCCCACCCCCACCGGAGGGGGGTGAAGCTTTCTTT	CASSPPPPEGGEAFF
-	TRBJ2-5	TRBV7-2	TRBD1	TGTGCCAGCAGCCCGTCCCGGACAGGTCCAGGGACCCAGTACTTC	CASSPSRTGPGTQYF
-	TRBJ2-6	TRBV10-3	TRBD1	TGTGCCATCACCGACGGACAGGGTAGTGCCTCCTCTGGGGCCAACGTCCTGACTTTC	CAITDGQGSASSGANVLTF
few	TRBJ1-4	TRBV4-3	-	TGCGCCAGCAGCCAAGAGTATTCGGGGTCTAATGAAAAACTGTTTTTT	CASSQEYSGSNEKLFF
many	TRBJ1-1	TRBV12-3/TRBV12-4	-	TGTGCCAGCGCCAAACGGGGGGAAGCTTTCTTT	CASAKRGEAFF
-	TRBJ1-4	TRBV5-1	TRBD1	TGCGCCAGCAGCTATACGGGACAGGCAGTTGAAAAACTGTTTTTT	CASSYTGQAVEKLFF
-	TRBJ2-7	TRBV12-3/TRBV12-4	TRBD1	TGTGCCAGCGGGTGGACAGGGATGAATTGGTACTTC	CASGWTGMNWYF
many	TRBJ1-2	TRBV6-1	-	TGTGCCAGCAGTCCACGACCCTCCCAGACTAACTATGGCTACACCTTC	CASSPRPSQTNYGYTF
-	TRBJ2-2	TRBV7-6	-	TGTGCCAGCAGCTTCCGCGGGGCCGAGACCGGGGAGCTGTTTTTT	CASSFRGAETGELFF
many	TRBJ1-6	TRBV5-1	-	TGCGCCAGCAGCTTGGACCGGGTATATAATTCACCCCTCCACTTT	CASSLDRVYNSPLHF
many	TRBJ2-7	TRBV2	TRBD1	TGTGCCAGCAGTGCTCGGGCAGGGGGCCTCGAGCAGTACTTC	CASSARAGGLEQYF
many	TRBJ1-3	TRBV28	-	TGTGCCAGCAGTTTGGCGGTCCGCTCTGGAAACACCATATATTTT	CASSLAVRSGNTIYF
-	TRBJ1-5	TRBV18	TRBD1	TGTGCCAGCTCCCGGACAGGGGGCTTTGATCAGCCCCAGCATTTT	CASSRTGGFDQPQHF
many	TRBJ1-6	TRBV20-1	TRBD1	TGCAGTGCTCGGGACAGGTGGAATTCACCCCTCCACTTT	CSARDRWNSPLHF
-	TRBJ2-5	TRBV7-2	-	TGTGCCAGCAGCTTACTAGCCCTAGACGAGACCCAGTACTTC	CASSLLALDETQYF